By its share, the clone carrying this T cell receptor (beta chain) is medium-sized (0.01 to 0.1%). This sample was included in a study of T cells in localized non-small cell lung cancer. CDR3 length: 15 amino acids. V lost 3 bases, J lost 9 bases, and 7 bases stayed unmatched. The germline gives CDR1 MGHRA, CDR2 YSYEKL. Sequencing was performed with immunoSEQ multiplex PCR; in TCRdb, only in-frame clones are kept and a portion is missing. The data contain approximately 2,500 clones, about 15% of them singletons. The sequence was collected from a woman aged 40-69 years with stage II lung adenocarcinoma. The V gene is TRBV4-1, the J gene TRBJ2-1, with 11 positions matching TRBD2. The sequenced sample was lung tumor tissue, obtained before any cancer treatment. CDR3 sequence: CASSHLSGGAFEQFF. DNA for the CDR3: TGCGCCAGCAGCCACCTTAGCGGGGGGGCCTTTGAGCAGTTCTTC.